The T cell receptor (beta chain) under discussion was sequenced for a study of blood T cells in healthy people across ages. In this sample, this clonotype turned up a few times. Its specificity is unknown. A J-beta primer mix and a sample-barcoded 5' primer were used in a second PCR of about 6 to 12 cycles. Every cDNA was tagged by a template-switch adaptor with 12 random nucleotides. Each sample provided no less than 2.5 million CDR3-containing paired-end reads. TCRdb recomputed calls from the 5' RACE reads with MiXCR, one row per CDR3 protein. The sample carries 1.5 million to 2 million distinct CDR3 sequences, roughly 30% recorded once. V trimming: 3 bases; J trimming: 4 bases; junction bases outside the gene matches: 6. This CDR3 contains 15 residues. Germline V CDR1 and CDR2: LGHDT, YNNKEL (reference sequence). Notes on the study in general: Older age coincided with a roughly linear decline in TCR beta diversity per million T cells.

The origin of this receptor is a woman in her 30s in good health. Sequencing input: blood. The chain uses TRBV3-1 and TRBJ1-2; TRBD1 agrees at 9 bases. The CDR3 nucleotides read TGTGCCAGCAGCCACGGTACAGGGGGCGGCTATGGCTACACCTTC. It yields the protein CASSHGTGGGYGYTF.